This TCR beta chain was profiled in a study of blood T cell repertoires in COVID-19. Trimming removed 0 bases from V and 7 bases from J, with 18 bases in between. This CDR3 is built from 16 residues. The germline V gene has CDR1 MNHEY and CDR2 SMNVEV (reference sequence). In the original workflow: Amplification from reference gene primers served as the basis for estimated nucleated cell counts. TCRdb's copy holds only in-frame clones and misses some; the assay was immunoSEQ multiplex PCR. The V and J calls and the clone size are those of that table, but D and trimming were determined from the DNA. The sample holds about 170,000 clones, about 80% seen once.

The source of this sequence is a human donor with acute or convalescent COVID-19. The donor label of this sample is uncertain. Sequencing was carried out using peripheral blood. The chain couples TRBV27 to TRBJ1-1; a weak D match, TRBD1 (6 bases). The CDR3 sequence is CASSLSDGGRRGEAFF. CDR3 sequence (DNA): TGTGCCAGCAGTTTATCCGACGGGGGGCGACGGGGTGAAGCTTTCTTT.